A selection of T cell receptor beta chains follows, all from one sample in a study of radiotherapy plus CTLA-4 blockade in lung cancer. Some clones are missing from TCRdb's copy, which holds only in-frame ones; the method was immunoSEQ multiplex PCR. The sample has about 40,000 clones; 60% to 80% are singletons. Sequenced here: peripheral blood, sampled from a patient treated with radiotherapy plus ipilimumab. These receptors originate from a human donor with non-small cell lung cancer that progressed on radiotherapy plus ipilimumab. The CDR3 runs from the conserved cysteine through the conserved F or W. Fields, in order: D gene, V gene, J gene, clone size, CDR3 protein, CDR3 DNA. The D gene is left open where the match is weak. Clone size, where shown, is once, few, many, or a class for clones that have expanded.

NA	TRBV6-5	TRBJ1-6	few	CASRPGGQNSPLHF	TGTGCCAGCAGACCCGGAGGCCAAAATTCACCCCTCCACTTT
TRBD1	TRBV25-1	TRBJ1-1	NA	CASSLPGQGAAFF	TGTGCCAGCAGCCTCCCGGGACAGGGGGCGGCTTTCTTT
NA	TRBV2	TRBJ2-5	once	CASMGLPQETQYF	TGTGCCAGCATGGGACTCCCTCAAGAGACCCAGTACTTC
TRBD2	TRBV4-1	TRBJ2-5	NA	CASSQAQGSSGGRVTQYF	TGCGCCAGCAGCCAAGCTCAGGGGTCCAGCGGGGGTAGGGTGACCCAGTACTTC
NA	TRBV4-1	TRBJ1-2	NA	CASSQDYSGNTYQNYGYTF	TGCGCCAGCAGCCAAGATTACTCCGGGAACACCTACCAAAACTATGGCTACACCTTC
NA	TRBV18	TRBJ1-5	NA	CASSPSSNQPQHF	TGTGCCAGCTCACCCTCGAGCAATCAGCCCCAGCATTTT
TRBD2	TRBV7-9	TRBJ2-5	NA	CASSRLAGETQYF	TGTGCCAGCAGCCGACTAGCGGGAGAGACCCAGTACTTC
TRBD1	TRBV18	TRBJ2-7	NA	CASSLGQDYEQYF	TGTGCCAGCTCTCTCGGACAGGACTACGAGCAGTACTTC
TRBD1	TRBV5-1	TRBJ2-2	few	CASRSPRTGGNTGELFF	TGCGCCAGCAGATCACCCCGGACAGGGGGGAACACCGGGGAGCTGTTTTTT
NA	TRBV25-1	TRBJ1-2	NA	CASSESGVGGYTF	TGTGCCAGCAGTGAATCAGGGGTAGGCGGCTACACCTTC
TRBD2	TRBV7-3	TRBJ2-2	NA	CASSLDRGGPGELFF	TGTGCCAGCAGCCTCGATCGGGGGGGTCCCGGGGAGCTGTTTTTT
TRBD1	TRBV6-4	TRBJ1-2	NA	CASSDSRGQGDYYGYTF	TGTGCCAGCAGTGACTCGAGGGGACAGGGTGATTACTATGGCTACACCTTC